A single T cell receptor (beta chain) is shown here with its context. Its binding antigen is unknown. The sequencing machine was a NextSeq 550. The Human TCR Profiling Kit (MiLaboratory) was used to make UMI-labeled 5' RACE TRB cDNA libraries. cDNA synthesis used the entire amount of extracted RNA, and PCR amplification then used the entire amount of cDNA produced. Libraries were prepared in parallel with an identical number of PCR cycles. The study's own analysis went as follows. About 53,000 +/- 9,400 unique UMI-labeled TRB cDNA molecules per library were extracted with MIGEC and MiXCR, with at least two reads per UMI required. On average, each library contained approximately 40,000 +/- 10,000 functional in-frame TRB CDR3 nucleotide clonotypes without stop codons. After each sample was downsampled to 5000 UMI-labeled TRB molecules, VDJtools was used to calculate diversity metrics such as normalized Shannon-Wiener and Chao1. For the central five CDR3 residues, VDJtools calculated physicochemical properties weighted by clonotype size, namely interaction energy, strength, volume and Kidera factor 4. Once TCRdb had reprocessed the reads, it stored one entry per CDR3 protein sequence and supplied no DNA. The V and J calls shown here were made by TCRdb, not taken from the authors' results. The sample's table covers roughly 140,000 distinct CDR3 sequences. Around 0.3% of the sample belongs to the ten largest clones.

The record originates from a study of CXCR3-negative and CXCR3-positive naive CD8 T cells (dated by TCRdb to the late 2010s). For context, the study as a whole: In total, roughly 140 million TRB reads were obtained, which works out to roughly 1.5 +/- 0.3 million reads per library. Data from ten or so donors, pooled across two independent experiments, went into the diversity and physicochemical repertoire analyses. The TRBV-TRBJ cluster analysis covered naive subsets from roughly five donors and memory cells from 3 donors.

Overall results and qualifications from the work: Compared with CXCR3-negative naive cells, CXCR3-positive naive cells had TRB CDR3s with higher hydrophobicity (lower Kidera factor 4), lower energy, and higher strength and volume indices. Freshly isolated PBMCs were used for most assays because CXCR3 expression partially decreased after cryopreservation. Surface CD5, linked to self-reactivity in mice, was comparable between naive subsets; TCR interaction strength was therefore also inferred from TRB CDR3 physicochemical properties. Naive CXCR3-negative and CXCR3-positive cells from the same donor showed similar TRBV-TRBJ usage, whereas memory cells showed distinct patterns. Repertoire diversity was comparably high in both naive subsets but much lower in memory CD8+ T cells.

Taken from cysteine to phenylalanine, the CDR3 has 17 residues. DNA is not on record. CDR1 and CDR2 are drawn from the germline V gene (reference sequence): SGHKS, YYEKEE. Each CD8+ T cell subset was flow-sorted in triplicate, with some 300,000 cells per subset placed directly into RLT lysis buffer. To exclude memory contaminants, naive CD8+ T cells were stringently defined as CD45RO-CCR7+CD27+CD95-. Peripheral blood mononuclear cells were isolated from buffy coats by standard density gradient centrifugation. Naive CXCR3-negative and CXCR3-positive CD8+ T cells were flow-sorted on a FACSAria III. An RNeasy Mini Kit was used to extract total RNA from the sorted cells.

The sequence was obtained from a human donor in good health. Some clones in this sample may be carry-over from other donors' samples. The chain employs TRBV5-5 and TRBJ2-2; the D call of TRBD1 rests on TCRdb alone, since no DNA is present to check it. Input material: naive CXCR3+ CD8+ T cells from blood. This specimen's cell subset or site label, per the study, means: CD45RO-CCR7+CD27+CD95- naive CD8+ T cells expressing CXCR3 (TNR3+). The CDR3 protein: CASNPLGPPLGVGELFF.